This T cell receptor (beta chain) was captured by sequencing in a study of CXCR3-negative and CXCR3-positive naive CD8 T cells. Notes on this clonotype: What it binds is unknown.

5' RACE that incorporated UMI labels was used to prepare the TRB cDNA libraries. Following a re-call of the 5' RACE reads, TCRdb has one entry per CDR3 protein and lacks DNA. The sample table sets out 70,000 to 95,000 distinct CDR3 sequences. Study-wide results and caveats: The TRB CDR3s that CXCR3-positive naive cells carried were more hydrophobic than those of CXCR3-negative naive cells. The TRBV-TRBJ usage of naive CXCR3-negative and CXCR3-positive cells was similar, but that of memory cells differed. With CXCR3 expression partially decreased after cryopreservation, most assays relied on fresh PBMCs.

The germline CDR1 and CDR2 sequences are SQVTM and ANQGSEA. The CDR3 is 14 amino acids. The sample comprised naive CXCR3- CD8+ T cells from blood. As to subset: CD45RO-CCR7+CD27+CD95- naive CD8+ T cells lacking CXCR3 (TNR3-). This sequence was found in a human donor in good health. Some clones in this sample may be carry-over from other donors' samples. The rearrangement uses TRBV29-1 and TRBJ2-1; TCRdb reports TRBD1, a call that lacks DNA to check it against. CDR3: CSVLRGITHNEQFF.